The 32 T cell receptor beta chains given below trace back to one sample, sequenced in a study of T cells in localized non-small cell lung cancer. The table came from immunoSEQ multiplex PCR; TCRdb's copy has only in-frame clones and leaves some out. This sample has about 33,000 clones, with about nine tenths found just once. The starting material was peripheral blood, obtained before any cancer treatment. The origin of the receptors is a male donor aged 60 or over with stage III lung adenocarcinoma.

The chain links TRBV6-5 to TRBJ1-5; D is perhaps TRBD1 (6 bases). The CDR3 spans 14 residues. V was clipped by 5 bases and J by 5 bases, with 13 bases between them. Germline V gene sequence: CDR1 MNHEY, CDR2 SVGAGI. CDR3 sequence (DNA): TGTGCCAGCAGTATAGGACAGCCTGATCAGCCCCAGCATTTT. This gives the protein CASSIGQPDQPQHF.

This clone was picked up a small number of times. The V and J genes are TRBV4-2 and TRBJ1-6; 8 bases agree with TRBD1. The CDR3 contains 14 residues. The J segment lost 6 bases and the V segment lost 4 bases, leaving 2 bases of the junction unmatched. Germline V gene data show CDR1 as LGHNA and CDR2 as YNFKEQ. The CDR3 DNA reads TGTGCCAGCAGCCCCGACAGGGGTAATTCACCCCTCCACTTT. Protein: CASSPDRGNSPLHF.

The sample holds a few counts of this clone. The chain uses TRBV28 and TRBJ1-6, with D tentatively TRBD1 (6 bases). There are 16 residues in the CDR3. Germline loops: CDR1 MDHEN, CDR2 SYDVKM. Deletions cut 2 bases from V and 5 bases from J, with 13 bases between. CDR3 amino acids: CASSLARGPHNSPLHF. Here the CDR3 DNA reads TGTGCCAGCAGTTTAGCCAGGGGACCCCATAATTCACCCCTCCACTTT.

This chain joins TRBV19 and TRBJ2-1; D is unclear. The V gene's germline CDR1 is LNHDA and CDR2 SQIVND (reference sequence). Trimming took 5 bases from V and 3 from J, leaving 14 bases between them. The CDR3 is 15 amino acids. Here the CDR3 reads CASSGPSINYNEQFF. CDR3 DNA sequence: TGTGCCAGTAGTGGTCCCTCGATAAACTACAATGAGCAGTTCTTC.

The rearrangement joins TRBV6-5 to TRBJ1-1; TRBD1 is a possible D gene (6 bases). This CDR3 has 12 residues. Trimming left V 8 bases short and J 5 bases short, with 12 bases between. The germline gives CDR1 MNHEY, CDR2 SVGAGI. CDR3 sequence: CASHERGTEAFF. In nucleotides, the CDR3 is TGTGCCAGCCACGAGAGGGGGACTGAAGCTTTCTTT.

The J gene is TRBJ1-2, the V gene TRBV29-1, with D unresolved. The ends were cut back, 4 bases at V and 5 bases at J, with 8 bases in the middle. This CDR3 is built from 11 residues. Germline V gives CDR1 SQVTM, CDR2 ANQGSEA. CDR3 sequence: CSVVTEYGYTF. In nucleotides, the CDR3 is TGCAGCGTTGTGACCGAGTATGGCTACACCTTC.

CDR3 sequence: CASSRSTGVKSTNEKLFF. CDR3 bases: TGCGCCAGCAGCCGATCGACAGGGGTGAAGTCAACTAATGAAAAACTGTTTTTT. The V call is TRBV5-1, the J call TRBJ1-4, with 8 bases aligning to TRBD1. Germline-derived CDR1 and CDR2 are SGHRS and YFSETQ. The CDR3 spans 18 residues. With V trimmed by 4 bases and J by 0 bases, 11 bases remained unmatched. Full variable domain (outside the CDR3, taken from reference TRBV5-1 and TRBJ1-4): KAGVTQTPRYLIKTRGQQVTLSCSPISGHRSVSWYQQTPGQGLQFLFEYFSETQRNKGNFPGRFSGRQFSNSRSEMNVSTLELGDSALYLCASSRSTGVKSTNEKLFFGSGTQLSVL.

The chain combines TRBV7-3 with TRBJ2-3, with D hard to call. Germline loops: CDR1 SGHTA, CDR2 FQGTGA. Trimming took off 3 bases at V and 5 bases at J, with 12 bases between the two ends. The CDR3 consists of 14 residues. The CDR3 DNA sequence: TGTGCCAGCAGCTTCTCTTCTGGGGTAGATACGCAGTATTTT. It is translated as CASSFSSGVDTQYF. The whole variable domain, remainder taken from reference TRBV7-3 and TRBJ2-3, is GAGVSQTPSNKVTEKGKYVELRCDPISGHTALYWYRQSLGQGPEFLIYFQGTGAADDSGLPNDRFFAVRPEGSVSTLKIQRTERGDSAVYLCASSFSSGVDTQYFGPGTRLTVL.

The J gene is TRBJ1-4, the V gene TRBV2; D possibly corresponds to TRBD1 (5 bases). CDR1 and CDR2 from the germline V gene are SNHLY and FYNNEI. Trimming cost V 2 bases and J 5 bases, with 9 bases left between them. This CDR3 comprises 14 residues. As DNA, the CDR3 is TGTGCCAGCAGTGAACGGGGACCGAATGAAAAACTGTTTTTT. The encoded protein is CASSERGPNEKLFF.

The chain is built from TRBV9 and TRBJ1-5; maybe TRBD1 (5 bases). The germline CDR1 and CDR2 sequences are SGDLS and YYNGEE. The V and J ends lost 0 bases and 7 bases respectively, with 8 bases between them. The length of the CDR3 is 13 residues. This chain's CDR3 is CASSVGRDQPQHF. The CDR3 DNA follows: TGTGCCAGCAGCGTAGGGAGGGACCAGCCCCAGCATTTT.

This clone was detected once. The V and J genes are TRBV19 and TRBJ1-1; possible D gene TRBD1, 6 bases. The CDR3 sequence is 15 residues long. Germline V gene sequence: CDR1 LNHDA, CDR2 SQIVND (reference sequence). Trimming stripped 5 bases from V and 6 bases from J, with 19 bases between. The CDR3 sequence: CASSPRDRPISEAFF. The DNA of the CDR3 is TGTGCCAGTAGTCCAAGAGACAGGCCGATCTCTGAAGCTTTCTTT.

The chain combines TRBV5-6 with TRBJ1-1; 8 nucleotides agree with TRBD1. The CDR3 runs 15 residues. Trimming took 4 bases from V and 3 from J; bases not matched to a gene: 8. Germline V lookup: CDR1 SGHDT, CDR2 YYEEEE. The CDR3 nucleotides read TGTGCCAGCAGCCTACCCGGACAGGGTTACACTGAAGCTTTCTTT. This codes for CASSLPGQGYTEAFF.

The rearrangement uses TRBV13 and TRBJ1-5; 7 bases fit TRBD1. The CDR3 has 17 residues. Trimming took 3 bases from V and 1 from J; bases not matched to a gene: 9. Germline-derived CDR1 and CDR2 are PRHDT and FYEKMQ (reference sequence). Written as DNA, the CDR3 is TGTGCCAGCAGCTTGAAAAAAGGACAGGCGAGCAATCAGCCCCAGCATTTT. Protein product: CASSLKKGQASNQPQHF.

The chain uses TRBV5-1 and TRBJ1-1; 7 nucleotides agree with TRBD1. Losses at the gene ends were 4 bases for V and 2 bases for J; bases not matched to a gene: 8. CDR1 is SGHRS and CDR2 is YFSETQ in the germline V gene. CDR3 length: 15 residues. CDR3 bases: TGCGCCAGCAGCCCCTCGACAGGGCTCAACACTGAAGCTTTCTTT. It yields the protein CASSPSTGLNTEAFF.

This CDR3 reads CASSFRRNEQFF. Here the CDR3 DNA reads TGTGCCAGCAGCTTCCGTAGAAATGAGCAGTTCTTC. J is TRBJ2-1 and V is TRBV7-2, with D unresolved. CDR1 is SGHTA, CDR2 FQGNSA, per germline. V lost 3 bases, J lost 7 bases, and 7 bases lay in between. The CDR3 consists of 12 residues.

This chain links TRBV28 with TRBJ1-1; no firm D call. In germline, CDR1 is MDHEN, CDR2 SYDVKM. V was clipped by 7 bases and J by 0 bases, with 9 bases between them. CDR3 size: 13 residues. The CDR3 protein is CASIGSLNTEAFF. The CDR3 DNA is TGTGCCAGCATAGGCAGCTTGAACACTGAAGCTTTCTTT.

J is TRBJ2-3 and V is TRBV12-5; TRBD1 aligns across 10 bases. V shed 6 bases and J 3 bases; nucleotides not matched to a gene: 9. The V gene's germline CDR1 is LGHNT and CDR2 FRNRAP. This CDR3 has 16 amino acids. The CDR3, as DNA: TGTGCTAGTGGGCGCTTCGGGACAGGGGAAACAGATACGCAGTATTTT. Residues: CASGRFGTGETDTQYF.

The chain links TRBV5-1 to TRBJ2-1; D is ambiguous. CDR3 length equals 14 residues. In germline, CDR1 is SGHRS, CDR2 YFSETQ. Trimming shortened V by 5 bases and J by 0 bases, and 9 bases separated the two germline ends. This CDR3 reads CASSVTDSYNEQFF. CDR3 sequence (DNA): TGCGCCAGCAGTGTAACAGACTCCTACAATGAGCAGTTCTTC. The whole variable domain, remainder taken from reference TRBV5-1 and TRBJ2-1, is KAGVTQTPRYLIKTRGQQVTLSCSPISGHRSVSWYQQTPGQGLQFLFEYFSETQRNKGNFPGRFSGRQFSNSRSEMNVSTLELGDSALYLCASSVTDSYNEQFFGPGTRLTVL.

This clone was found once. The CDR3 bases are TGTGCCAGCGCCTCCCCGCGACTGAGCGCGGGGAGAAAACTGTTTTTT. This codes for CASASPRLSAGRKLFF. The V gene is TRBV28, the J gene TRBJ1-4; D gene unclear. Looked up from germline, CDR1 is MDHEN and CDR2 is SYDVKM. The CDR3 is made up of 16 amino acids. V was pared by 8 bases and J by 10 bases, with 26 bases between.

The rearrangement joins TRBV28 to TRBJ1-2, with TRBD1 as a possible D gene (5 bases). Germline V gene lookup returns CDR1 MDHEN and CDR2 SYDVKM. Trimming stripped 5 bases from V and 7 bases from J, with 11 bases between. The CDR3 has 12 residues. The CDR3 DNA sequence: TGTGCCAGCAGTCTGGCAGGGAGTGGCTACACCTTC. Protein: CASSLAGSGYTF.

This clone was detected only once. V gene TRBV19 combines with J gene TRBJ2-1; D is perhaps TRBD2 (5 bases). Trimming pared 5 bases from V and 9 bases from J, leaving 23 bases between. The CDR3 runs 16 residues. Per the germline V gene, CDR1 is LNHDA and CDR2 is SQIVND (reference sequence). CDR3 in DNA: TGTGCCAGTAGTCTCGGACTCACCCATACATTTGTTGAGCAGTTCTTC. Amino acid sequence: CASSLGLTHTFVEQFF.

This clone has more than one count but fewer than ten. CDR3 residues: CASSPFSREQFF. The CDR3 nucleotides are TGTGCCAGCAGCCCTTTTAGCCGGGAGCAGTTCTTC. The chain is built from TRBV9 and TRBJ2-1; D gene unclear. Germline lookup yields CDR1 SGDLS and CDR2 YYNGEE. V shed 4 bases and J shed 10 bases, with 12 bases lying between them. The CDR3 is made up of 12 amino acids.

The chain links TRBV15 to TRBJ1-4, with 7 bases aligning to TRBD1. CDR3 size: 16 residues. Germline trimming cut 0 bases from V and 1 base from J; bases unmatched to any gene: 2. The germline V gene encodes CDR1 LNHNV and CDR2 YYDKDF (reference sequence). CDR3 coding DNA: TGTGCCACCAGCAGAGATCGGACAGGAACTAATGAAAAACTGTTTTTT. It encodes CATSRDRTGTNEKLFF.

V usage is TRBV5-4 and J usage is TRBJ2-1; the match to TRBD2 covers 10 bases. In germline, CDR1 is SGHNT, CDR2 YYREEE (reference sequence). The trim removed 1 base at V and 10 bases at J, leaving 2 bases unmatched. The length of the CDR3 is 13 residues. The CDR3 reads CASSLWTSGEQFF. The CDR3 coding sequence is TGTGCCAGCAGCTTGTGGACTAGCGGCGAGCAGTTCTTC.

The rearrangement links TRBV21-1 to TRBJ1-1. TRBV21-1 is a pseudogene segment. The CDR3 covers 15 residues. The CDR3 nucleotides read TGTGCCAGCACCCCCCCGGCTCCGGGGATCACTGAAGCTTTCTTT. Protein: CASTPPAPGITEAFF.

V usage is TRBV9 and J usage is TRBJ1-2; TRBD1 aligns across 8 bases. CDR3 length: 14 amino acids. J lost 8 bases, V lost 3 bases, and 9 bases had no gene match. Germline CDR1 and CDR2: SGDLS and YYNGEE. CDR3 residues: CASSARQGLLGYTF. The CDR3 DNA is TGTGCCAGCAGCGCCCGACAGGGGCTATTAGGCTACACCTTC.

The genes are TRBV6-1 and TRBJ1-4, with D uncertain. CDR1 MNHNS and CDR2 SASEGT come from the germline V gene. The V end was cut by 2 bases, the J end by 6 bases, with 7 bases between. This CDR3 has 13 amino acids. The CDR3 DNA is TGTGCCAGCAGTGAACAGGTCTATGAAAAACTGTTTTTT. As protein: CASSEQVYEKLFF.

J is TRBJ1-1 and V is TRBV10-3, with 7 bases matching TRBD1. Germline V CDR1 and CDR2: ENHRY, SYGVKD. The ends lost 9 bases at V and 0 bases at J; junction bases unmatched: 7. The CDR3 spans 14 residues. CDR3 sequence: CAIADRSMNTEAFF. For the CDR3, the DNA is TGTGCCATAGCGGACAGGAGTATGAACACTGAAGCTTTCTTT.

The gene calls are TRBV28 and TRBJ1-5; 7 bases are a match to TRBD1. With 6 bases clipped from V and 5 bases from J, the junction kept 10 bases outside the gene matches. CDR3 length: 15 residues. Germline assignment: CDR1 MDHEN and CDR2 SYDVKM. The CDR3 bases are TGTGCCAGCAGCCAAGACAGGGTCGGGGATCAGCCCCAGCATTTT. Translated: CASSQDRVGDQPQHF.

The chain joins TRBV11-2 to TRBJ1-6, with 9 bases aligning to TRBD1. The junction had 5 bases not matched to a gene; V was cut back by 4 bases and J by 7 bases. Germline V gives CDR1 SGHAT, CDR2 FQNNGV. This CDR3 spans 15 amino acids. Here the CDR3 DNA reads TGTGCCAGCAGCTCCCGGGACAGGGAAAATTCACCCCTCCACTTT. Protein product: CASSSRDRENSPLHF.

V and J are TRBV2 and TRBJ2-7; perhaps TRBD2 as D (6 bases). Per germline, CDR1 SNHLY and CDR2 FYNNEI. Between the trimmed V and J ends, which lost 7 bases and 2 bases, there was a span of 9 bases. CDR3 length equals 12 residues. CDR3 sequence reads: CASTRDTYEQYF. The CDR3 nucleotides are TGTGCCAGCACGCGGGATACCTACGAGCAGTACTTC.

This clone has a single count. The chain links TRBV18 to TRBJ2-7; D uncertain. V was clipped by 3 bases and J by 0 bases, with 6 bases between them. Germline V lookup: CDR1 KGHSH, CDR2 LQKENI. The CDR3 loop spans 13 amino acids. The CDR3: CASSPLSSYEQYF. The CDR3 DNA reads as TGTGCCAGCTCACCTCTCTCCTCCTACGAGCAGTACTTC.